The next 8 T cell receptor beta chains were all read from a single sample in a study of T cell repertoires in cytomegalovirus infection. TCRdb re-analysed the reads in MiXCR, keeping a single row per CDR3 protein. The sample shows tens of thousands of distinct CDR3 sequences, more than 20% of them seen only once. These receptors are not linked to any known antigen. The material sequenced was CD8+ T cells from cultured PBMCs, taken from culture after CMV antigen stimulation. These TCRs come from a human donor in good health (CMV status not recorded). Some clones in this sample may be carry-over from other donors' samples.

This clonotype was recorded a few times. V and J are TRBV2 and TRBJ2-1; TRBD1 agrees at 7 bases. Germline loops: CDR1 SNHLY, CDR2 FYNNEI. Trimming cost V 5 bases and J 1 base; bases outside gene matches: 8. The CDR3 contains 16 residues. CDR3 nucleotide sequence: TGTGCCAGCAGTTCACCAATACAGGGGTCCTACAATGAGCAGTTCTTC. This translates into CASSSPIQGSYNEQFF.

The chain couples TRBV6-2 or TRBV6-3 to TRBJ1-1; D ambiguous. The CDR3 is made up of 15 amino acids. V shed 7 bases and J shed 6 bases, with 21 bases lying between them. Germline loops: CDR1 MNHEY, CDR2 SVGEGT. Here the CDR3 DNA reads TGTGCCAGCATCCCAGCGGCAGGTGACGGCCCTGAAGCTTTCTTT. Translation: CASIPAAGDGPEAFF.

This clonotype was picked up many times. The chain is built from TRBV7-2 and TRBJ1-6; TRBD1 aligns across 8 bases. Unmatched junction bases numbered 9, after V lost 5 bases and J lost 9 bases. Germline lookup yields CDR1 SGHTA and CDR2 FQGNSA. This CDR3 comprises 15 residues. DNA of the CDR3: TGTGCCAGCAGCGTAAGGACAGGGCGTACTTCACCCCTCCACTTT. Its protein is CASSVRTGRTSPLHF.

This clonotype was seen at least ten times. The rearrangement uses TRBV11-2 and TRBJ2-1; 8 bases are a match to TRBD1. Germline assignment: CDR1 SGHAT and CDR2 FQNNGV. The J segment lost 7 bases and the V segment lost 4 bases, leaving 9 bases of the junction unmatched. This CDR3 is built from 15 residues. The CDR3 loop is CASSWTGNLRNEQFF. CDR3 bases: TGTGCCAGCAGCTGGACAGGGAACCTTCGAAATGAGCAGTTCTTC.

This clonotype occurred a few times. The V call is TRBV7-2, the J call TRBJ1-1; the match to TRBD1 covers 10 bases. Germline V gene data show CDR1 as SGHTA and CDR2 as FQGNSA. The CDR3 covers 17 residues. V dropped 1 base and J dropped 2; count of bases not matched to a gene: 7. This chain's CDR3 is CASSLVGTGARNTEAFF. In nucleotides, the CDR3 is TGTGCCAGCAGCTTAGTTGGGACAGGGGCCCGTAACACTGAAGCTTTCTTT.

This clonotype was recorded a few times. This rearrangement joins TRBV7-2 to TRBJ2-1, with TRBD2 matching over 8 bases. The CDR3 is 16 amino acids. Looked up from germline, CDR1 is SGHTA and CDR2 is FQGNSA. V lost 0 bases and J lost 7; bases outside the gene matches: 8. DNA of the CDR3: TGTGCCAGCAGCTTAGCGGACGGGGGGGCCAGGAATGAGCAGTTCTTC. It yields the protein CASSLADGGARNEQFF.

This chain's CDR3 is CASSTTFGNGNTIYF. The CDR3, as DNA: TGTGCCAGCAGTACAACGTTCGGTAATGGAAACACCATATATTTT. V gene TRBV6-5 combines with J gene TRBJ1-3; D gene ambiguous. This CDR3 spans 15 amino acids. V lost 5 bases and J lost 3, with 14 bases in between. Germline loops: CDR1 MNHEY, CDR2 SVGAGI.

The chain couples TRBV7-2 to TRBJ1-4, with TRBD1 as a possible D gene (6 bases). CDR1 and CDR2 from the germline V gene are SGHTA and FQGNSA. Trimming removed 1 base at V and 6 bases at J, with 9 bases between. CDR3 length: 14 amino acids. The CDR3 bases are TGTGCCAGCAGCTTAGTTCACAGGGATGAAAAACTGTTTTTT. Translation gives CASSLVHRDEKLFF. Using reference TRBV7-2 and TRBJ1-4 for the parts outside the CDR3, the full variable domain is GAGVSQSPSNKVTEKGKDVELRCDPISGHTALYWYRQSLGQGLEFLIYFQGNSAPDKSGLPSDRFSAERTGGSVSTLTIQRTQQEDSAVYLCASSLVHRDEKLFFGSGTQLSVL.